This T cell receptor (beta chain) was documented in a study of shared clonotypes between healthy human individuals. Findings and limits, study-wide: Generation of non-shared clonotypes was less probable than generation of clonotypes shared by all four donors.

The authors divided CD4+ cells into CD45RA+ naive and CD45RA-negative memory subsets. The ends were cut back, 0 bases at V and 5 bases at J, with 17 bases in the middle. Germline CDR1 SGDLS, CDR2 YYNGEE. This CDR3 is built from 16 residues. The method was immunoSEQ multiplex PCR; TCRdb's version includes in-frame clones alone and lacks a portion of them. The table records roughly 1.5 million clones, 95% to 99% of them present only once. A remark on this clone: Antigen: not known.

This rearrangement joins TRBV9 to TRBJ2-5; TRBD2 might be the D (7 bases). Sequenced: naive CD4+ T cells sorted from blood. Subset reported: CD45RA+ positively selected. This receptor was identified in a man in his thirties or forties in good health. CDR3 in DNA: TGTGCCAGCAGCGTAGCACCCCGGGGGGCCGAGGAGACCCAGTACTTC. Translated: CASSVAPRGAEETQYF.